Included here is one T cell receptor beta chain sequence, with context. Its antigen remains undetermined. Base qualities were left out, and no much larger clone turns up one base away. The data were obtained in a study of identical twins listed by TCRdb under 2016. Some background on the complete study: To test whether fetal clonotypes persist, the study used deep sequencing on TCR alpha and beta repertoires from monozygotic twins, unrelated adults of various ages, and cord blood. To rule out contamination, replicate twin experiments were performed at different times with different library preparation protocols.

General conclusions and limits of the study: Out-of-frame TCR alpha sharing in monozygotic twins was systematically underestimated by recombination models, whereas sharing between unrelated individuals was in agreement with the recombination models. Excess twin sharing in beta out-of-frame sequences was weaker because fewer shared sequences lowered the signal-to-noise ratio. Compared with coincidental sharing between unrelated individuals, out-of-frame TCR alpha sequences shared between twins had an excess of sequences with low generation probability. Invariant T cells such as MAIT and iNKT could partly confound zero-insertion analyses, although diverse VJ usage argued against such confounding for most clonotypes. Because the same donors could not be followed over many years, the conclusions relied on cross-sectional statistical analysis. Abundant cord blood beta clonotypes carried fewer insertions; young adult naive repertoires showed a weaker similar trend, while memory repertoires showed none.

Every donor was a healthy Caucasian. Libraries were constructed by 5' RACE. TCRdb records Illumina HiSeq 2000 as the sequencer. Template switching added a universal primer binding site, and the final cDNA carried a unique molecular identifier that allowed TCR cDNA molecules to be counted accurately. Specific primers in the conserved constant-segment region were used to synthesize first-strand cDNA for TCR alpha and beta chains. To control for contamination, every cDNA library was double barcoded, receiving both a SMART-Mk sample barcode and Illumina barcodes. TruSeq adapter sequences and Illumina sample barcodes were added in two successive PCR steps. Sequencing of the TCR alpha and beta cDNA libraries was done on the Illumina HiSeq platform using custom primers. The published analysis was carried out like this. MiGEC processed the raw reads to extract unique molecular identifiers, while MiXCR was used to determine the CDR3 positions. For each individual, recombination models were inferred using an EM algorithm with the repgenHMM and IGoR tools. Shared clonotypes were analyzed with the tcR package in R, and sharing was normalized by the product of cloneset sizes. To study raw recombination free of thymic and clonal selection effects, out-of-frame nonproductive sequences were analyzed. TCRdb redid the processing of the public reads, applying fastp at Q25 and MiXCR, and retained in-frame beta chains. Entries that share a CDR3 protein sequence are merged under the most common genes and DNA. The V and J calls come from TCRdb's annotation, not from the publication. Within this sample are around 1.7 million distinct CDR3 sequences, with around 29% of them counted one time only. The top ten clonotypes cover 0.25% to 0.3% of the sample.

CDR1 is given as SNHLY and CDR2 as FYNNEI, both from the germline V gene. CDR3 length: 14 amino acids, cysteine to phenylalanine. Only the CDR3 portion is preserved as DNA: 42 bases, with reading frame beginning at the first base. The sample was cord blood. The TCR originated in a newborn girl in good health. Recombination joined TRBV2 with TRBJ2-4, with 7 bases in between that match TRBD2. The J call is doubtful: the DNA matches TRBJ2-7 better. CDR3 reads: CASSVGRELYEQYF. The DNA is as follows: TGTGCCAGCAGTGTGGGGCGGGAGCTTTACGAGCAGTACTTC.